This T cell receptor beta chain was sequenced for a study of cytomegalovirus exposure and HLA in healthy donors. Trimming stripped 7 bases from V and 1 base from J, with 10 bases between. This CDR3 region has 14 residues. Germline-derived CDR1 and CDR2 are MNHNS and SASEGT. As to this clone: Its antigen is still unknown.

Donors were ostensibly healthy at sampling, although undocumented immune exposures were probable. Study results and caveats: Reported performance of the classifier showed diagnosis of cytomegalovirus status with high specificity and sensitivity.

Primers for the PCR totalled 60 Vbeta and 13 Jbeta. Only in-frame clones appear in the TCRdb table, and some are missing; sequencing was by immunoSEQ multiplex PCR. This table has about 110,000 clones, roughly 77% appearing once. The sequenced material came from PBMCs. The clonotype was recovered from a man aged 40-49 years in good health and CMV-seronegative. The rearrangement joins TRBV6-1 to TRBJ2-2; no clear D. CDR3: CASKVRRNTGELFF. The DNA for the CDR3 is TGTGCCAGCAAGGTCAGGCGGAACACCGGGGAGCTGTTTTTT.